Each of the 12 T cell receptor beta chains below was sequenced from the same sample in a study of T cell responses to AZD1222 COVID-19 vaccine. Sequencing used immunoSEQ multiplex PCR; TCRdb keeps in-frame clones, though not all of them. Among 57,000 or so clones listed, around 80% were seen once. This specimen consisted of peripheral blood, obtained 28 days after the second AZD1222 dose. The source is an adult who received the AZD1222 COVID-19 vaccine.

The chain carries TRBV7-8 and TRBJ1-4; D call uncertain. The germline gives CDR1 SGHVS, CDR2 FQNEAQ. This CDR3 contains 12 residues. V lost 5 bases and J 12 bases, leaving 13 bases between the germline ends. In DNA, the CDR3 is TGTGCCAGCAGCAAACCGCCCAAAGAACTGTTTTTT. Protein sequence: CASSKPPKELFF.

There are a few counts of this clone. The chain recombines TRBV2 with TRBJ1-3, with no clear D. Germline V lookup: CDR1 SNHLY, CDR2 FYNNEI. The CDR3 is 17 amino acids. V was pared by 6 bases and J by 2 bases, with 20 bases between. CDR3 in DNA: TGTGCCAGCAGGGCGACGGTGACTGCGGGCACTGGAAACACCATATATTTT. It specifies CASRATVTAGTGNTIYF.

This clone was counted once. This chain uses TRBV3-1 (or the pseudogene TRBV3-2) with TRBJ2-3; D unresolved. V lost 2 bases to trimming and J lost 1 base, with 7 bases between them. This CDR3 is 14 amino acids long. Looked up from germline, CDR1 is LGHDT and CDR2 is YNNKEL (reference sequence). DNA of the CDR3: TGTGCCAGCAGCCAACTCTTCGGCACAGATACGCAGTATTTT. Residues: CASSQLFGTDTQYF.

This clone was recorded a few times. This chain joins TRBV19 and TRBJ1-4, with D tentatively TRBD1 (6 bases). Germline values: CDR1 LNHDA, CDR2 SQIVND (reference sequence). CDR3 length equals 15 residues. Between the trimmed V and J ends, which lost 7 bases and 8 bases, there was a span of 20 bases. The DNA for the CDR3 is TGTGCCAGTACCAAGGGGGAGGGAGAGCACGAAAAACTGTTTTTT. Translated, it gives CASTKGEGEHEKLFF.

V gene TRBV19 combines with J gene TRBJ2-2; D is undetermined. Trimming left V 2 bases short and J 9 bases short, with 10 bases between. CDR3 length equals 13 residues. Germline V gene data show CDR1 as LNHDA and CDR2 as SQIVND (reference sequence). DNA for the CDR3: TGTGCCAGTAGTATATTGGACGGAAGGGAGCTGTTTTTT. Translated, it gives CASSILDGRELFF. The variable domain in full, completed from reference TRBV19 and TRBJ2-2, reads DGGITQSPKYLFRKEGQNVTLSCEQNLNHDAMYWYRQDPGQGLRLIYYSQIVNDFQKGDIAEGYSVSREKKESFPLTVTSAQKNPTAFYLCASSILDGRELFFGEGSRLTVL.

The chain recombines TRBV15 with TRBJ2-3; D not certain. The CDR3 spans 15 residues. The V end was cut by 0 bases, the J end by 1 base, with 8 bases between. Germline loops: CDR1 LNHNV, CDR2 YYDKDF (reference sequence). The CDR3 DNA is TGTGCCACCAGCAGAGACGCGCAACGCACAGATACGCAGTATTTT. Its protein is CATSRDAQRTDTQYF. The full variable domain, its missing parts supplied by reference TRBV15 and TRBJ2-3, is DAMVIQNPRYQVTQFGKPVTLSCSQTLNHNVMYWYQQKSSQAPKLLFHYYDKDFNNEADTPDNFQSRRPNTSFCFLDIRSPGLGDTAMYLCATSRDAQRTDTQYFGPGTRLTVL.

This rearrangement joins TRBV5-1 to TRBJ2-1, with TRBD1 identical over 8 bases. The CDR3 is 14 amino acids. The J segment lost 7 bases and the V segment lost 2 bases, leaving 5 bases of the junction unmatched. From germline, CDR1 is SGHRS and CDR2 YFSETQ. CDR3 sequence reads: CASSFRTGQNEQFF. Written as DNA, the CDR3 is TGCGCCAGCAGCTTCCGGACAGGGCAAAATGAGCAGTTCTTC. Complete variable domain (other parts from reference TRBV5-1 and TRBJ2-1): KAGVTQTPRYLIKTRGQQVTLSCSPISGHRSVSWYQQTPGQGLQFLFEYFSETQRNKGNFPGRFSGRQFSNSRSEMNVSTLELGDSALYLCASSFRTGQNEQFFGPGTRLTVL.

The sample holds a few counts of this clone. The chain links TRBV10-2 to TRBJ1-1; D is unresolved. Germline CDR1 reads WSHSY; CDR2 reads SAAADI. The CDR3 consists of 14 residues. Trimming stripped 0 bases from V and 13 bases from J, with 18 bases between. The CDR3 reads CASSESIKQSLVFF. The DNA for the CDR3 is TGCGCCAGCAGTGAGTCGATCAAGCAGTCGTTGGTTTTCTTT.

This clone was found once. The CDR3 reads CASSLGQSNQPQHF. CDR3 coding DNA: TGTGCCAGCAGTTTGGGACAGAGCAATCAGCCCCAGCATTTT. This chain links TRBV27 with TRBJ1-5; 7 bases agree with TRBD1. The V gene end was trimmed by 3 bases and the J gene end by 1 base; junction bases not matched to a gene: 0. This CDR3 contains 14 residues. Germline V gene sequence: CDR1 MNHEY, CDR2 SMNVEV (reference sequence).

The genes are TRBV7-8 and TRBJ1-2, with 11 bases fitting TRBD1. CDR3 length: 16 residues. With 5 bases clipped from V and 8 bases from J, the junction kept 13 bases outside the gene matches. The germline V gene encodes CDR1 SGHVS and CDR2 FQNEAQ. CDR3 sequence reads: CASSVLAGQGAQGYTF. CDR3 in DNA: TGTGCCAGCAGCGTATTGGCAGGACAGGGGGCTCAGGGCTACACCTTC. Together with reference TRBV7-8 and TRBJ1-2, the CDR3 gives the full variable domain: GAGVSQSPRYKVAKRGQDVALRCDPISGHVSLFWYQQALGQGPEFLTYFQNEAQLDKSGLPSDRFFAERPEGSVSTLKIQRTQQEDSAVYLCASSVLAGQGAQGYTFGSGTRLTVV.

The chain carries TRBV19 and TRBJ2-7; tentatively, D is TRBD2 (7 bases). The germline V gene encodes CDR1 LNHDA and CDR2 SQIVND (reference sequence). The CDR3 consists of 13 residues. V lost 7 bases and J 4 bases, leaving 14 bases between the germline ends. The CDR3 protein is CASKERGAYEQYF. In DNA form, the CDR3 reads TGTGCCAGTAAGGAACGGGGGGCGTACGAGCAGTACTTC. The entire variable domain, with the rest obtained from reference TRBV19 and TRBJ2-7, is as follows: DGGITQSPKYLFRKEGQNVTLSCEQNLNHDAMYWYRQDPGQGLRLIYYSQIVNDFQKGDIAEGYSVSREKKESFPLTVTSAQKNPTAFYLCASKERGAYEQYFGPGTRLTVT.

The gene calls are TRBV7-2 and TRBJ2-4; D is unresolved. The CDR3 has 15 amino acids. From germline, CDR1 is SGHTA and CDR2 FQGNSA. Trimming shortened V by 0 bases and J by 3 bases, and 9 bases separated the two germline ends. This CDR3 reads CASSLAPTSKNIQYF. The CDR3 DNA reads as TGTGCCAGCAGCTTAGCCCCCACGAGCAAAAACATTCAGTACTTC.